Below, 13 T cell receptor beta chains from the same sample are listed, as sequenced in a study of OX40 agonist ivuxolimab in advanced cancers. Clones were read by immunoSEQ multiplex PCR, and TCRdb kept only the in-frame ones, dropping some. The repertoire holds tens of thousands of clones, 87% seen once, with 1.3% in the top ten. The specimen comprised CD4+ or CD8+ T cells sorted from blood, sampled in a trial of the OX40 agonist ivuxolimab. The receptors shown here come from an adult with an advanced solid tumor such as melanoma, head and neck, liver or kidney cancer.

The V gene is TRBV7-2, the J gene TRBJ2-7; D not certain. There are 12 residues in the CDR3. Germline CDR1 is SGHTA and CDR2 is FQGNSA. V was shortened by 1 base and J by 6 bases, with 7 bases between the two germline ends. CDR3 sequence: CASSLVGVEQYF. CDR3 nucleotides: TGTGCCAGCAGCTTAGTTGGGGTCGAGCAGTACTTC. Full variable domain (remainder filled in from reference TRBV7-2 and TRBJ2-7): GAGVSQSPSNKVTEKGKDVELRCDPISGHTALYWYRQSLGQGLEFLIYFQGNSAPDKSGLPSDRFSAERTGGSVSTLTIQRTQQEDSAVYLCASSLVGVEQYFGPGTRLTVT.

V and J are TRBV6-5 and TRBJ1-3, with a possible D match to TRBD1 (5 bases). V shed 2 bases and J shed 1 base, with 12 bases lying between them. This CDR3 has 16 amino acids. Germline V lookup: CDR1 MNHEY, CDR2 SVGAGI. CDR3 DNA sequence: TGTGCCAGCAGTTACGGGGAGGGACGATCTGGAAACACCATATATTTT. Protein sequence: CASSYGEGRSGNTIYF.

The chain carries TRBV18 and TRBJ2-6; 7 positions match TRBD1. CDR1 and CDR2 (germline): KGHSH, LQKENI. The CDR3 loop spans 18 amino acids. The junction had 11 bases not matched to a gene; V was cut back by 6 bases and J by 0 bases. CDR3 amino acids: CASSPAGTVPSGANVLTF. The DNA of the CDR3 is TGTGCCAGCTCCCCCGCCGGGACAGTGCCCTCTGGGGCCAACGTCCTGACTTTC. Supplemented by reference TRBV18 and TRBJ2-6, the full variable domain reads NAGVMQNPRHLVRRRGQEARLRCSPMKGHSHVYWYRQLPEEGLKFMVYLQKENIIDESGMPKERFSAEFPKEGPSILRIQQVVRGDSAAYFCASSPAGTVPSGANVLTFGAGSRLTVL.

V usage is TRBV11-3 and J usage is TRBJ2-2; D unresolved. The ends were cut back, 5 bases at V and 4 bases at J, with 11 bases in the middle. Per germline, CDR1 SGHNT and CDR2 YENEEA. The CDR3 is made up of 14 amino acids. CDR3 loop: CASSQGPATGELFF. Written as DNA, the CDR3 is TGTGCCAGCAGCCAAGGCCCAGCCACCGGGGAGCTGTTTTTT.

This clone was seen a few times. The chain is built from TRBV14 and TRBJ2-1; the match to TRBD2 covers 7 bases. Germline CDR1 reads SGHDN; CDR2 reads FVKESK. V trimming: 4 bases; J trimming: 3 bases; junction bases outside the gene matches: 9. The CDR3 sequence is 16 residues long. CDR3 nucleotide sequence: TGTGCCAGCAGCCGTATCGGGACTACGGACTACAATGAGCAGTTCTTC. Translating gives CASSRIGTTDYNEQFF.

The chain is built from TRBV5-1 and TRBJ2-1; D perhaps matches TRBD2 (5 bases). The CDR3 has 12 amino acids. Germline CDR1 SGHRS, CDR2 YFSETQ. Trimming shortened V by 5 bases and J by 4 bases, and 7 bases separated the two germline ends. The CDR3 here is CASSEGYNEQFF. The CDR3 DNA reads as TGCGCCAGCAGTGAGGGTTACAATGAGCAGTTCTTC.

This clone ranks as medium-sized (0.01 to 0.1%). The chain uses TRBV28 and TRBJ1-1, with 8 bases aligning to TRBD1. Germline CDR1 reads MDHEN; CDR2 reads SYDVKM. V was pared by 5 bases and J by 3 bases, with 17 bases of the junction left unmatched. This CDR3 comprises 18 residues. CDR3 region: CASSPTGGWLRLDTEAFF. CDR3 sequence (DNA): TGTGCCAGCAGTCCAACAGGGGGTTGGTTGCGATTGGACACTGAAGCTTTCTTT.

A single count supports this clone. The V and J genes are TRBV19 and TRBJ2-1; the D is unclear. The CDR3 has 14 residues. Germline CDR1 and CDR2: LNHDA and SQIVND (reference sequence). Trimming shortened V by 3 bases and J by 5 bases, and 11 bases separated the two germline ends. The CDR3 DNA follows: TGTGCCAGTAGTATTCAAGGAGCAAACAATGAGCAGTTCTTC. Its protein product is CASSIQGANNEQFF.

V usage is TRBV9 and J usage is TRBJ2-5; D is perhaps TRBD1 (5 bases). Between the trimmed V and J ends, which lost 0 bases and 7 bases, there was a span of 10 bases. CDR1 is SGDLS, CDR2 YYNGEE, per germline. The CDR3 loop spans 13 amino acids. In DNA form, the CDR3 reads TGTGCCAGCAGCGTAGCACAGCAGGGGACCCAGTACTTC. Translation: CASSVAQQGTQYF.

V gene TRBV4-3 combines with J gene TRBJ2-5; 11 nucleotides agree with TRBD1. The CDR3 is made up of 16 amino acids. Germline V gene sequence: CDR1 LGHNA, CDR2 YSLEER. With 0 bases clipped from V and 4 bases from J, the junction kept 4 bases outside the gene matches. CDR3 sequence: CASSQDLGTGGETQYF. In nucleotides, the CDR3 is TGCGCCAGCAGCCAAGATTTAGGGACAGGGGGAGAGACCCAGTACTTC.

The rearrangement joins TRBV15 to TRBJ2-7; 9 bases map to TRBD1. V shed 2 bases and J 10 bases; nucleotides not matched to a gene: 9. The CDR3 is 14 amino acids. Germline lookup yields CDR1 LNHNV and CDR2 YYDKDF (reference sequence). The CDR3 spells CATSRHGTGRGQYF. In nucleotides, the CDR3 is TGTGCCACCAGCAGACACGGGACAGGGAGAGGACAGTACTTC.

This clone was counted a single time. The V call is TRBV29-1, the J call TRBJ1-2, with D uncertain. The germline V gene encodes CDR1 SQVTM and CDR2 ANQGSEA. Trimming removed 0 bases from V and 7 bases from J, with 9 bases in between. The CDR3 spans 12 residues. The CDR3, as DNA: TGCAGCGTTGAAGATTTAAGGGTTGGCTACACCTTC. Translating it yields CSVEDLRVGYTF.

The chain carries TRBV5-6 and TRBJ2-7, with 11 bases that match TRBD2. This CDR3 is built from 15 residues. Trimming cost V 4 bases and J 4 bases; bases outside gene matches: 7. In germline, CDR1 is SGHDT, CDR2 YYEEEE. CDR3 protein: CASSTGLAALYEQYF. In DNA form, the CDR3 reads TGTGCCAGCAGCACGGGACTAGCGGCACTTTACGAGCAGTACTTC.